Shown below are 23 T cell receptor beta chains from a single sample sequenced in a study of regulatory dendritic cells for organ transplantation. Profiled with immunoSEQ multiplex PCR; TCRdb holds only in-frame clones, not every one. The sample contains about 12,000 clones, around two thirds of which appear only once. Sorted T cells were CFSE-labeled and cultured roughly five days with allogeneic regulatory or mature dendritic cells at 1:10. No cognate antigen is known for these TCRs. The sample was naive CD8+ T cells from blood cultured with dendritic cells. Subset reported: CD45RA+ naive T cells. Receptors were obtained from a human donor in good health.

The chain couples TRBV6-5 to TRBJ1-2; D not resolved. This CDR3 has 13 residues. Trimming cost V 2 bases and J 8 bases, with 12 bases left between them. In germline, CDR1 is MNHEY, CDR2 SVGAGI. For the CDR3, the DNA is TGTGCCAGCAGTTACGGAGATCCTGGAGGCTACACCTTC. Amino acids: CASSYGDPGGYTF.

The V gene is TRBV2, the J gene TRBJ2-7; TRBD2 matches 8 bases. V gave up 1 base and J gave up 0 bases; unmatched junction bases: 2. The CDR3 contains 15 residues. The V gene's germline CDR1 is SNHLY and CDR2 FYNNEI. The CDR3 loop is CASSEGAGGSYEQYF. As DNA, the CDR3 is TGTGCCAGCAGTGAAGGTGCGGGGGGCTCCTACGAGCAGTACTTC.

The chain links TRBV7-6 to TRBJ2-2; 8 nucleotides match TRBD1. Germline trimming cut 4 bases from V and 4 bases from J; bases unmatched to any gene: 5. This CDR3 contains 15 residues. Germline V CDR1 and CDR2: SGHVS, FNYEAQ. In DNA, the CDR3 is TGTGCCAGCAGCTCAGGACAGGGCGGCACCGGGGAGCTGTTTTTT. Protein sequence: CASSSGQGGTGELFF.

The V call is TRBV13, the J call TRBJ2-2; possibly TRBD1 for D (6 bases). CDR1 is PRHDT, CDR2 FYEKMQ, per germline (reference sequence). V shed 4 bases and J shed 5 bases, with 14 bases lying between them. This CDR3 has 15 amino acids. CDR3 coding DNA: TGTGCCAGCAGCTACACCGGGACAAATACCGGGGAGCTGTTTTTT. It codes for CASSYTGTNTGELFF.

This clone was seen more than once but under ten times. The chain employs TRBV7-6 and TRBJ2-7; the D gene is possibly TRBD1 (7 bases). The CDR3 contains 16 residues. Germline values: CDR1 SGHVS, CDR2 FNYEAQ. Trimming shortened V by 5 bases and J by 0 bases, and 17 bases separated the two germline ends. CDR3 region: CASSPGAGQSSYEQYF. CDR3 DNA: TGTGCCAGCAGCCCAGGGGCGGGACAGAGCTCCTACGAGCAGTACTTC.

The chain uses TRBV27 and TRBJ1-5, with 11 bases aligning to TRBD1. With V trimmed by 5 bases and J by 6 bases, 6 bases remained unmatched. The CDR3 covers 15 residues. In germline, CDR1 is MNHEY, CDR2 SMNVEV (reference sequence). CDR3 bases: TGTGCCAGCAGTCCGGGGACAGGGGGTCGTCAGCCCCAGCATTTT. It yields the protein CASSPGTGGRQPQHF.

This clone is a singleton in its sample. The genes are TRBV7-9 and TRBJ2-1, with 8 nucleotides matching TRBD1. The V gene end was trimmed by 4 bases and the J gene end by 1 base; junction bases not matched to a gene: 6. The germline V gene encodes CDR1 SEHNR and CDR2 FQNEAQ (reference sequence). CDR3 length: 16 residues. The CDR3 protein is CASSSSGGASYNEQFF. In DNA form, the CDR3 reads TGTGCCAGCAGCTCCTCAGGGGGCGCGTCCTACAATGAGCAGTTCTTC.

This clone is judged medium-sized. The rearrangement joins TRBV2 to TRBJ1-1; D remains unclear. Germline V CDR1 and CDR2: SNHLY, FYNNEI. This CDR3 spans 11 amino acids. Trimming left V 8 bases short and J 4 bases short, with 8 bases between. The CDR3 DNA is TGTGCCAGCTTACTCGGCACTGAAGCTTTCTTT. This sequence encodes CASLLGTEAFF.

This chain uses TRBV6-5 with TRBJ2-5; a possible D gene is TRBD1 (6 bases). The germline gives CDR1 MNHEY, CDR2 SVGAGI. The CDR3 has 15 residues. The V and J ends lost 1 base and 2 bases respectively, with 11 bases between them. CDR3 sequence reads: CASSYLGAPQETQYF. CDR3 DNA sequence: TGTGCCAGCAGTTACTTGGGGGCCCCACAAGAGACCCAGTACTTC.

The gene calls are TRBV9 and TRBJ2-2; the match to TRBD2 covers 9 bases. CDR1 SGDLS and CDR2 YYNGEE come from the germline V gene. CDR3 length equals 16 residues. With V trimmed by 0 bases and J by 8 bases, 8 bases remained unmatched. The CDR3 nucleotides read TGTGCCAGCAGCGTAGCTTCGCGGGGGGGCCCTGGGGAGCTGTTTTTT. Encoded protein: CASSVASRGGPGELFF.

This chain uses TRBV7-9 with TRBJ1-3; 7 positions agree with TRBD1. This CDR3 contains 15 residues. Germline lookup yields CDR1 SEHNR and CDR2 FQNEAQ (reference sequence). V was clipped by 4 bases and J by 4 bases; unmatched bases: 7. The CDR3 spells CASSSPRTGGNTIYF. Here the CDR3 DNA reads TGTGCCAGCAGCTCACCTAGGACAGGAGGAAACACCATATATTTT.

V usage is TRBV27 and J usage is TRBJ2-1, with TRBD1 identical over 7 bases. The CDR3 has 14 residues. Germline CDR1 and CDR2: MNHEY and SMNVEV (reference sequence). The junction had 0 bases not matched to a gene; V was cut back by 4 bases and J by 0 bases. The CDR3 here is CASSYRGSYNEQFF. The CDR3 nucleotides read TGTGCCAGCAGTTACAGGGGCTCCTACAATGAGCAGTTCTTC.

The rearrangement links TRBV7-9 to TRBJ2-7, with a weak D call TRBD1 (6 bases). This CDR3 has 16 residues. V was shortened by 1 base and J by 4 bases, with 17 bases between the two germline ends. CDR1 is SEHNR and CDR2 is FQNEAQ in the germline V gene (reference sequence). The CDR3 is CASSLVTGFGGYEQYF. The DNA of the CDR3 is TGTGCCAGCAGCTTAGTCACAGGGTTTGGGGGATACGAGCAGTACTTC.

The V and J genes are TRBV5-8 and TRBJ1-1; 11 bases are shared with TRBD1. Germline V gene data show CDR1 as SGHTS and CDR2 as YDEGEE. This CDR3 contains 16 residues. With V trimmed by 4 bases and J by 0 bases, 5 bases remained unmatched. CDR3 sequence: CASSGQGAGMNTEAFF. The CDR3 coding sequence is TGTGCCAGCAGCGGACAGGGGGCTGGGATGAACACTGAAGCTTTCTTT.

The genes are TRBV19 and TRBJ2-6; 8 positions agree with TRBD1. The CDR3 length is 15 residues. Per the germline V gene, CDR1 is LNHDA and CDR2 is SQIVND (reference sequence). Trimming cost V 4 bases and J 12 bases; bases outside gene matches: 11. CDR3 sequence: CASSTDREPEIVLTF. CDR3 DNA: TGTGCCAGTAGTACGGACAGGGAACCTGAGATCGTCCTGACTTTC.

In its sample, this clone was seen a few times. V and J are TRBV4-1 and TRBJ2-6; possibly TRBD1 for D (6 bases). Germline V gene sequence: CDR1 MGHRA, CDR2 YSYEKL. V was trimmed by 0 bases and J by 0 bases, leaving 15 bases between them. There are 19 residues in the CDR3. The CDR3 loop reads CASSQEPQGTISGANVLTF. The DNA for the CDR3 is TGCGCCAGCAGCCAAGAACCACAGGGAACAATCTCTGGGGCCAACGTCCTGACTTTC.

The V and J genes are TRBV4-2 and TRBJ2-2; TRBD2 agrees at 7 bases. The CDR3 totals 17 residues. V was clipped by 0 bases and J by 4 bases; unmatched bases: 8. CDR1 LGHNA and CDR2 YNFKEQ come from the germline V gene. CDR3 region: CASSQDAQRGTTGELFF. DNA for the CDR3: TGTGCCAGCAGCCAAGACGCGCAGCGGGGAACCACCGGGGAGCTGTTTTTT.

The chain uses TRBV7-9 and TRBJ2-7; no clear D gene. The germline V and J ends were trimmed by 3 bases and 7 bases, with 10 bases remaining between them. CDR3 length equals 12 residues. CDR1 is SEHNR, CDR2 FQNEAQ, per germline (reference sequence). The chain's CDR3 is CASSFNYREQYF. In nucleotides, the CDR3 is TGTGCCAGCAGCTTTAATTATCGGGAGCAGTACTTC.

The chain employs TRBV7-6 and TRBJ1-5; D remains unclear. Per germline, CDR1 SGHVS and CDR2 FNYEAQ. The ends were cut back, 4 bases at V and 4 bases at J, with 8 bases in the middle. This CDR3 contains 13 residues. The CDR3 DNA is TGTGCCAGCAGCTCGAGGGAGAATCAGCCCCAGCATTTT. Translating gives CASSSRENQPQHF.

The rearrangement uses TRBV19 and TRBJ2-1; 14 nucleotides line up with TRBD2. The J segment lost 8 bases and the V segment lost 5 bases, leaving 11 bases of the junction unmatched. The CDR3 sequence is 17 residues long. Germline lookup yields CDR1 LNHDA and CDR2 SQIVND (reference sequence). Written as DNA, the CDR3 is TGTGCCAGTAGTGGAGGACTAGCGGGGGGCCGGGGGTATGAGCAGTTCTTC. Translating it yields CASSGGLAGGRGYEQFF.

The V gene is TRBV11-2, the J gene TRBJ1-3, with 8 positions matching TRBD1. Germline loops: CDR1 SGHAT, CDR2 FQNNGV. This CDR3 spans 16 amino acids. The J segment lost 1 base and the V segment lost 0 bases, leaving 2 bases of the junction unmatched. The CDR3 region is CASSLDHRGSGNTIYF. The CDR3 DNA reads TGTGCCAGCAGCTTAGATCACAGGGGGTCTGGAAACACCATATATTTT.

The chain is built from TRBV9 and TRBJ1-4; D possibly corresponds to TRBD1 (5 bases). Trimming left V 0 bases short and J 4 bases short, with 16 bases between. CDR3 size: 17 residues. CDR1 SGDLS and CDR2 YYNGEE come from the germline V gene. The CDR3 protein is CASSVAGGESFNEKLFF. DNA of the CDR3: TGTGCCAGCAGCGTAGCCGGGGGGGAGAGCTTTAATGAAAAACTGTTTTTT.

The chain recombines TRBV7-8 with TRBJ2-5; TRBD2 aligns across 7 bases. The CDR3 has 15 amino acids. J lost 0 bases, V lost 0 bases, and 1 base had no gene match. Germline V gives CDR1 SGHVS, CDR2 FQNEAQ. The CDR3 sequence: CASSLAGGYQETQYF. The CDR3 DNA is TGTGCCAGCAGCTTAGCGGGGGGGTACCAAGAGACCCAGTACTTC. Looking up the rest from reference TRBV7-8 and TRBJ2-5 gives the full variable domain: GAGVSQSPRYKVAKRGQDVALRCDPISGHVSLFWYQQALGQGPEFLTYFQNEAQLDKSGLPSDRFFAERPEGSVSTLKIQRTQQEDSAVYLCASSLAGGYQETQYFGPGTRLLVL.